These T cell receptor beta chains were read from a single sample in a study of T-cell reconstitution after alpha-beta-depleted transplantation in children. TCRdb redid the calling of the PCR reads with MiXCR, one entry per CDR3 protein. The top ten clones hold 3.5% to 5% of a sample with about 610,000 distinct CDR3 sequences, 10% to 13% of them seen once. The sample here was PBMCs from the stem cell graft donor, taken from the stem cell graft. The receptors were gathered from a human donor who donated a stem cell graft to a child with acute myeloid leukemia. Each CDR3 is given with its conserved first and last residue. Each record gives: D gene, clone size, V gene, J gene, CDR3 DNA, CDR3 protein. A D gene is named only where the DNA matches it firmly. Clone sizes are given selectively: once, few, many, or a class where the clone is expanded.

D gene: TRBD2
clone size: NA
V gene: TRBV5-4
J gene: TRBJ2-5
CDR3 DNA: TGTGCCAGCAGCGAGGGGACTAGACAAGAGACCCAGTACTTC
CDR3 protein: CASSEGTRQETQYF

D gene: NA
clone size: many
V gene: TRBV7-2
J gene: TRBJ1-5
CDR3 DNA: TGTGCCAGCAGCCGCGACACCTTGGATCAGCCCCAGCATTTT
CDR3 protein: CASSRDTLDQPQHF

D gene: NA
clone size: NA
V gene: TRBV5-1
J gene: TRBJ2-7
CDR3 DNA: TGCGCCAGCAGCTCGCGCGGGGTTGGGGCCTACGAGCAGTACTTC
CDR3 protein: CASSSRGVGAYEQYF

D gene: NA
clone size: many
V gene: TRBV5-1
J gene: TRBJ2-7
CDR3 DNA: TGCGCCAGCAGTTGGGACACTTACGAGCAGTACTTC
CDR3 protein: CASSWDTYEQYF

D gene: TRBD2
clone size: NA
V gene: TRBV15
J gene: TRBJ2-2
CDR3 DNA: TGTGCCACCAGCAGAGAACGGGCTAGCGGGAGGGGTCGGGCGGCCACCGGGGAGCTGTTTTTT
CDR3 protein: CATSRERASGRGRAATGELFF

D gene: NA
clone size: many
V gene: TRBV4-2
J gene: TRBJ1-1
CDR3 DNA: TGTGCCAGCAGCCAGACGATGGTGGAGAACACTGAAGCTTTCTTT
CDR3 protein: CASSQTMVENTEAFF

D gene: TRBD2
clone size: many
V gene: TRBV29-1
J gene: TRBJ2-3
CDR3 DNA: TGCAGCGTTGACCAAAGGGGTAGCGGGACCACAGATACGCAGTATTTT
CDR3 protein: CSVDQRGSGTTDTQYF

D gene: NA
clone size: few
V gene: TRBV14
J gene: TRBJ2-1
CDR3 DNA: TGTGCCAGCAGCCCGTCGGCCCGGAGGGTGTTCTTC
CDR3 protein: CASSPSARRVFF

D gene: TRBD2
clone size: few
V gene: TRBV7-3
J gene: TRBJ2-5
CDR3 DNA: TGTGCCAGCAGCCCCCTGATGGGAGGGCAAGAGACCCAGTACTTC
CDR3 protein: CASSPLMGGQETQYF

D gene: NA
clone size: NA
V gene: TRBV29-1
J gene: TRBJ1-1
CDR3 DNA: TGCAGCGCTACCCAGGCAATGAACACTGAAGCTTTCTTT
CDR3 protein: CSATQAMNTEAFF

D gene: NA
clone size: few
V gene: TRBV6-2/TRBV6-3
J gene: TRBJ2-3
CDR3 DNA: TGTGCCAGCACCCGAACCCTTCAGGATACGCAGTATTTT
CDR3 protein: CASTRTLQDTQYF

D gene: TRBD2
clone size: NA
V gene: TRBV29-1
J gene: TRBJ2-7
CDR3 DNA: TGCAGCGTTGCGTGGGGGGGCTACGAGCAGTACTTC
CDR3 protein: CSVAWGGYEQYF

D gene: NA
clone size: few
V gene: TRBV19
J gene: TRBJ2-3
CDR3 DNA: TGTGCCAGTAGTATAATCGGGCTCACAGATACGCAGTATTTT
CDR3 protein: CASSIIGLTDTQYF

D gene: NA
clone size: many
V gene: TRBV9
J gene: TRBJ2-1
CDR3 DNA: TGTGCCAGCAGCGTAGCCGCCGGGTTGAGCTCCTACAATGAGCAGTTCTTC
CDR3 protein: CASSVAAGLSSYNEQFF

D gene: TRBD2
clone size: many
V gene: TRBV18
J gene: TRBJ2-7
CDR3 DNA: TGTGCCAGCTCAGAGGGGAGACTAGCGGGAGGACGATACGAGCAGTACTTC
CDR3 protein: CASSEGRLAGGRYEQYF

D gene: NA
clone size: many
V gene: TRBV12-3/TRBV12-4
J gene: TRBJ2-2
CDR3 DNA: TGTGCCAGCAGTTTGGGCACCGGGGAGCTGTTTTTT
CDR3 protein: CASSLGTGELFF